The 29 T cell receptor beta chains reported below all come from one sample, sequenced in a study of metastatic and nonmetastatic thyroid tumors. Every patient underwent thyroid surgery untreated. MiXCR reprocessed the PCR reads for TCRdb. This sample has a few thousand clones, with approximately 19% found just once. Sequencing input: adjacent normal tissue. These TCRs come from a female donor with papillary thyroid cancer or a benign thyroid nodule (not recorded which). Some clones in this sample may be carry-over from other donors' samples.

This clone came up many times. This rearrangement joins TRBV9 to TRBJ2-3; 16 nucleotides align to TRBD2. Germline trimming cut 4 bases from V and 4 bases from J; bases unmatched to any gene: 6. The length of the CDR3 is 17 residues. Germline CDR1 is SGDLS and CDR2 is YYNGEE. The CDR3 region is CASSPRGTSGRADTQYF. For the CDR3, the DNA is TGTGCCAGCAGCCCCCGGGGGACTAGCGGGAGGGCAGATACGCAGTATTTT.

This clone was counted ten times or more. Just one base apart from a much larger clone, this may be a read error. The chain has TRBV20-1 and TRBJ1-1; D is perhaps TRBD1 (5 bases). The CDR3 is 12 residues long. Per germline, CDR1 DFQATT and CDR2 SNEGSKA (reference sequence). V was pared by 8 bases and J by 1 base, with 11 bases between. As DNA, the CDR3 is TGCAGTCCTGGCGGGGGGAACACTGAAGCTTTCTTT. Encoded protein: CSPGGGNTEAFF.

This clone was observed a few times. Relative to the germline gene, one junction end is altered; a read error may explain this. V and J are TRBV6-1 and TRBJ1-5; possible D gene TRBD1, 6 bases. The V gene's germline CDR1 is MNHNS and CDR2 SASEGT. The CDR3 has 15 residues. The CDR3 loop is CANSEGGGTVQPQHF. For the CDR3, the DNA is TGTGCCAACAGTGAAGGGGGGGGCACCGTCCAGCCCCAGCATTTT.

The chain has TRBV6-1 and TRBJ2-3, with a tentative D call TRBD1 (6 bases). With the DNA end fitting TRBJ1-5 better, the J assignment may be wrong. CDR3 length equals 14 residues. Germline lookup yields CDR1 MNHNS and CDR2 SASEGT. The CDR3 reads CASSSGGGADTQHF. CDR3 in DNA: TGTGCCAGCAGTTCTGGGGGGGGGGCAGATACGCAGCATTTT.

CDR3 sequence: CSSSLTVNTEAFF. The CDR3 coding sequence is TGTTCTAGCAGCCTGACAGTGAACACTGAAGCTTTCTTT. This chain joins TRBV2 and TRBJ1-1, with D maybe TRBD1 (5 bases). Germline loops: CDR1 SNHLY, CDR2 FYNNEI. The CDR3 has 13 amino acids.

This chain connects TRBV6-1 to TRBJ2-7, with D possibly TRBD2 on 6 matching bases. The length of the CDR3 is 13 residues. Germline assignment: CDR1 MNHNS and CDR2 SASEGT. Deletions cut 4 bases from V and 5 bases from J, with 12 bases between. This CDR3 is CASSAGGSNEQYF. The CDR3 region has the DNA TGTGCCAGCAGTGCCGGGGGTTCTAACGAGCAGTACTTC.

V and J are TRBV5-1 and TRBJ2-5, with 9 bases aligning to TRBD2. Germline CDR1 and CDR2: SGHRS and YFSETQ. V shed 4 bases, J shed 5 bases, and the junction held 9 bases outside the gene matches. The CDR3 sequence is 15 residues long. Here the CDR3 reads CASSGLAGNTETQYF. The CDR3 nucleotides read TGCGCCAGCAGCGGGCTAGCGGGAAATACGGAGACCCAGTACTTC.

V usage is TRBV28 and J usage is TRBJ1-6; D uncertain. Trimming took 3 bases from V and 7 from J, leaving 7 bases between them. CDR1 MDHEN and CDR2 SYDVKM come from the germline V gene. This CDR3 spans 13 amino acids. The CDR3 region has the DNA TGTGCCAGCAGTTTTTTTCGGAATTCACCCCTCCACTTT. It yields the protein CASSFFRNSPLHF.

This clone is labeled medium-sized. This chain links TRBV27 with TRBJ2-5, with D possibly matching TRBD2 (6 bases). The CDR3 has 14 residues. Trimming pared 5 bases from V and 2 bases from J, leaving 12 bases between. CDR1 is MNHEY, CDR2 SMNVEV, per germline (reference sequence). CDR3 region: CASSPRTIQETQYF. The CDR3, as DNA: TGTGCCAGCAGTCCACGGACTATACAAGAGACCCAGTACTTC.

This clone has a count of ten or more. The chain couples TRBV5-4 to TRBJ2-2; D not certain. V dropped 0 bases and J dropped 2 bases, with 8 bases sitting between them. CDR1 and CDR2 from the germline V gene are SGHNT and YYREEE (reference sequence). The CDR3 contains 15 residues. The CDR3 sequence is CASSLGRSNTGELFF. The CDR3 DNA follows: TGTGCCAGCAGCTTGGGACGGAGCAACACCGGGGAGCTGTTTTTT.

J is TRBJ2-5 and V is TRBV6-2 or TRBV6-3, with D possibly being TRBD2 (6 bases). The CDR3 is 15 residues long. Germline CDR1 is MNHEY and CDR2 is SVGEGT. V dropped 0 bases and J dropped 5 bases, with 13 bases sitting between them. CDR3 coding DNA: TGTGCCAGCAGTTACTCCGGGACGGGGAGGGAGACCCAGTACTTC. It codes for CASSYSGTGRETQYF.

At least ten counts were recorded for this clone. The chain uses TRBV7-2 and TRBJ2-1; 8 bases fit TRBD2. There are 18 residues in the CDR3. CDR1 is SGHTA, CDR2 FQGNSA, per germline. V trimming: 5 bases; J trimming: 7 bases; junction bases outside the gene matches: 19. CDR3 amino acids: CASSPQMTSGGLRNEQFF. Here the CDR3 DNA reads TGTGCCAGCAGCCCCCAGATGACGTCGGGGGGGCTAAGGAATGAGCAGTTCTTC.

This chain connects TRBV7-9 to TRBJ1-2, with D tentatively TRBD1 (5 bases). CDR1 is SEHNR and CDR2 is FQNEAQ in the germline V gene (reference sequence). V was shortened by 2 bases and J by 4 bases, with 14 bases between the two germline ends. The length of the CDR3 is 15 residues. CDR3 amino acids: CASSLSRDGGYGYTF. The CDR3 DNA follows: TGTGCCAGCAGCTTATCGAGGGACGGTGGCTATGGCTACACCTTC.

The sample holds many counts of this clone. The V gene is TRBV5-6, the J gene TRBJ2-5; no firm D call. The V end lost 1 base, the J end lost 3 bases, and 1 base lay between the germline ends. There are 11 residues in the CDR3. Germline V CDR1 and CDR2: SGHDT, YYEEEE. The DNA of the CDR3 is TGTGCCAGCAGCTTGAAAGAGACCCAGTACTTC. It yields the protein CASSLKETQYF.

The chain recombines TRBV7-6 with TRBJ2-2, with D possibly TRBD2 on 5 matching bases. This CDR3 spans 16 amino acids. Germline V lookup: CDR1 SGHVS, CDR2 FNYEAQ. The V and J ends lost 1 base and 3 bases respectively, with 12 bases between them. The CDR3: CASSLEGSDYTGELFF. In DNA form, the CDR3 reads TGTGCCAGCAGCTTAGAAGGGAGTGACTACACCGGGGAGCTGTTTTTT.

In its sample, this clone was seen a few times. The chain links TRBV7-3 to TRBJ2-2; D is ambiguous. V lost 5 bases to trimming and J lost 6 bases, with 7 bases between them. The CDR3 is 12 amino acids. Germline assignment: CDR1 SGHTA and CDR2 FQGTGA. In DNA form, the CDR3 reads TGTGCCAGCAGCCGAGACTCCGGGGAGCTGTTTTTT. Translating gives CASSRDSGELFF.

The chain couples TRBV28 to TRBJ2-4, with 7 bases aligning to TRBD1. Germline trimming cut 5 bases from V and 6 bases from J; bases unmatched to any gene: 19. The CDR3 sequence is 18 residues long. The V gene's germline CDR1 is MDHEN and CDR2 SYDVKM. The CDR3 coding sequence is TGTGCCAGCAGTCCGACCCCGGACAGGTTAGTGTTTGGAAACATTCAGTACTTC. Its protein is CASSPTPDRLVFGNIQYF.

This clone was detected many times. The chain is built from TRBV6-5 and TRBJ2-1; D is perhaps TRBD1 or TRBD2 (5 bases each). CDR1 and CDR2 from the germline V gene are MNHEY and SVGAGI. The CDR3 loop spans 15 amino acids. Trimming removed 2 bases from V and 5 bases from J, with 13 bases in between. CDR3 loop: CASSYTGTDNNEQFF. CDR3 nucleotide sequence: TGTGCCAGCAGTTACACCGGGACGGACAACAATGAGCAGTTCTTC.

This clone was seen at least ten times. The chain joins TRBV4-1 to TRBJ2-2; TRBD1 aligns across 7 bases. This CDR3 comprises 16 residues. Unmatched junction bases numbered 10, after V lost 4 bases and J lost 5 bases. Germline CDR1 is MGHRA and CDR2 is YSYEKL. The CDR3 loop is CASSRAPDRLTGELFF. The CDR3 nucleotides read TGCGCCAGCAGCCGGGCCCCGGACAGGTTAACCGGGGAGCTGTTTTTT.

In the case of this clone: One end of the junction fails to match germline, which may point to a read error. The rearrangement joins TRBV5-1 to TRBJ2-7; 8 bases match TRBD2. The V gene's germline CDR1 is SGHRS and CDR2 YFSETQ. The CDR3 has 15 amino acids. Here the CDR3 DNA reads TGCGCCAGCAGCTACGCCGGGACTAGAAGGAGCGAGAAGTACTTC. Translated, it gives CASSYAGTRRSEKYF. The whole variable domain, remainder taken from reference TRBV5-1 and TRBJ2-7, is KAGVTQTPRYLIKTRGQQVTLSCSPISGHRSVSWYQQTPGQGLQFLFEYFSETQRNKGNFPGRFSGRQFSNSRSEMNVSTLELGDSALYLCASSYAGTRRSEKYFGPGTRLTVT.

This chain links TRBV20-1 with TRBJ2-5, with 12 bases that match TRBD2. CDR1 is DFQATT, CDR2 SNEGSKA, per germline (reference sequence). The CDR3 sequence is 15 residues long. V lost 2 bases, J lost 4 bases, and 5 bases stayed unmatched. CDR3 sequence: CSARLAGGLGETQYF. The CDR3 bases are TGCAGTGCTAGACTAGCGGGAGGGCTGGGAGAGACCCAGTACTTC.

Relative to its sample, this clone is medium-sized. The chain combines TRBV12-3 or TRBV12-4 with TRBJ2-6, with D perhaps TRBD1 (5 bases). Trimming pared 8 bases from V and 3 bases from J, leaving 11 bases between. The CDR3 sequence is 14 residues long. The CDR3 is CASLDSVGANVLTF. The DNA for the CDR3 is TGTGCCAGCCTCGACAGTGTTGGGGCCAACGTCCTGACTTTC.

The chain couples TRBV28 to TRBJ2-1; 11 bases line up with TRBD2. Losses at the gene ends were 5 bases for V and 7 bases for J; bases not matched to a gene: 13. In germline, CDR1 is MDHEN, CDR2 SYDVKM. The CDR3 consists of 17 residues. The CDR3 spells CASSTHVAGGPGNEQFF. The CDR3 DNA reads as TGTGCCAGCAGTACACACGTAGCGGGAGGGCCAGGAAATGAGCAGTTCTTC. Complete variable domain (other parts from reference TRBV28 and TRBJ2-1): DVKVTQSSRYLVKRTGEKVFLECVQDMDHENMFWYRQDPGLGLRLIYFSYDVKMKEKGDIPEGYSVSREKKERFSLILESASTNQTSMYLCASSTHVAGGPGNEQFFGPGTRLTVL.

The table lists this clone with a few counts. CDR3: CASSPEGMLGYTF. The CDR3, as DNA: TGCGCCAGCAGCCCCGAGGGGATGCTAGGCTACACCTTC. V and J are TRBV5-1 and TRBJ1-2, with TRBD1 as a possible D gene (5 bases). This CDR3 region has 13 residues. Trimming took off 4 bases at V and 8 bases at J, with 15 bases between the two ends. Germline-derived CDR1 and CDR2 are SGHRS and YFSETQ.

This clone has just a few counts. A junction boundary mismatches the germline segment, possibly from a read error. The J gene is TRBJ1-6, the V gene TRBV28; D possibly corresponds to TRBD1 (6 bases). Germline V gene sequence: CDR1 MDHEN, CDR2 SYDVKM. The CDR3 has 16 residues. This chain's CDR3 is CDSSLRRGMGNSPLHF. CDR3 in DNA: TGTGACAGCAGCTTGCGGAGGGGGATGGGTAATTCACCCCTGCACTTT.

This clone was recorded at least ten times. This sample also contains other DNA sequences that code for the same CDR3. The chain has TRBV20-1 and TRBJ1-2; a possible D gene is TRBD1 (5 bases). V gave up 2 bases and J gave up 2 bases, with 18 bases separating them. The CDR3 totals 16 residues. From germline, CDR1 is DFQATT and CDR2 SNEGSKA (reference sequence). The CDR3 spells CSARPPPDRRNYGYTF. The CDR3 DNA reads TGCAGTGCTAGACCCCCCCCCGACAGACGAAACTATGGCTACACCTTC.

The chain carries TRBV30 and TRBJ1-2, with TRBD1 matching 9 bases. Losses at the gene ends were 4 bases for V and 6 bases for J; bases not matched to a gene: 6. Germline CDR1 reads GTSNPN; CDR2 reads SVGIG (reference sequence). This CDR3 has 13 amino acids. The CDR3 sequence is CAWNPGQGHGYTF. CDR3 DNA: TGTGCCTGGAACCCGGGACAGGGACATGGCTACACCTTC.

By sample fraction, this clone is medium-sized. The chain couples TRBV10-3 to TRBJ1-3, with 7 nucleotides matching TRBD1. Germline-derived CDR1 and CDR2 are ENHRY and SYGVKD. The V and J ends lost 11 bases and 0 bases, in that order; junction bases with no gene match: 10. The CDR3 contains 15 residues. The CDR3 DNA reads as TGTGCCTCCTCGGGACAGTCCAACTCTGGAAACACCATATATTTT. Its translation: CASSGQSNSGNTIYF.

This clone was seen at least ten times. This rearrangement joins TRBV9 to TRBJ1-5, with D unclear. The V end lost 0 bases, the J end lost 7 bases, and 11 bases lay between the germline ends. The CDR3 covers 14 residues. Germline V lookup: CDR1 SGDLS, CDR2 YYNGEE. In nucleotides, the CDR3 is TGTGCCAGCAGCGTAGACCTGATGGGCCAGCCCCAGCATTTT. Translated: CASSVDLMGQPQHF. The full variable domain, rest sourced from reference TRBV9 and TRBJ1-5, is DSGVTQTPKHLITATGQRVTLRCSPRSGDLSVYWYQQSLDQGLQFLIQYYNGEERAKGNILERFSAQQFPDLHSELNLSSLELGDSALYFCASSVDLMGQPQHFGDGTRLSIL.